Described below is a single TCR beta chain sequence and its context. Its specific antigen is unknown. Base-call qualities are not available, and no considerably larger clone is one nucleotide away. Cut back by 1 base and 8 bases, the V and J ends lie 12 bases apart. The germline V gene (reference sequence) sets CDR1 to SGHNT and CDR2 to YYREEE. The CDR3 covers 13 residues, taking in both the cysteine and the phenylalanine. This entry keeps only the CDR3 DNA: 39 bases, framed from base 1. TCRbeta CDR3 regions were amplified from genomic DNA using the immunoSEQ Assay, a bias-controlled multiplex PCR. Concerning the study's data processing: Within the assay, amplification of reference gene primers was used to estimate how many nucleated cells each sample contained. To quantify the absolute abundance of each unique TCRbeta CDR3 rearrangement, sequence reads were collapsed and filtered. For each sample, productive Simpson clonality was calculated by taking the square root of Simpson's diversity index across productive rearrangements. This is the immuneACCESS table as TCRdb keeps it, with only in-frame sequences that have V and J called. A part of the clones is gone; compared with another copy, unresolved V genes explain less than half, and the rest is unexplained. V, J and clone size derive from that table, while D and trimming were established from the DNA sequence. The sample table records under 300,000 clones; 75% to 90% of these occur just once. Under 15% of the sample lies in the top ten.

The sample belongs to a study of blood T cell repertoires in COVID-19 (dated by TCRdb to about 2020). Turning to the overall study: Samples from collaborators originated in the United States, Italy and Spain and spanned both the acute and convalescent phases of COVID-19. Where available, HLA class I and class II types were obtained from metadata supplied by the sample provider rather than from assay-based typing. The repertoires were made available in a free public database intended to serve as a resource for research on the immune response to SARS-CoV-2. Deeply sampled blood TCRbeta repertoires from subjects exposed to, actively infected with, or recovered from COVID-19 were included in the dataset. The prospective study material was composed of cDNA or gDNA derived from T cells, B-cell-depleted T cells, or PBMCs. The sample metadata nearly always contained a de-identified subject ID, COVID-19 status, age in years and sex. The samples were drawn from the first 160 participants of the ongoing ImmuneRACE study and from about 1,200 subjects provided by 6 global collaborators. Here is what the overall study found, with its caveats: The amount of clinical and demographic metadata varied by source and participant and was provided uncurated.

At one collaborating source in Seattle, patients were enrolled during active infection and were followed longitudinally through the course of disease. Each collaborating institution followed its own protocols to collect whole blood in K2EDTA tubes. Collaborator samples were shipped for TCRbeta analysis as frozen whole blood, isolated PBMCs, or DNA extracted from either sample type. The material sequenced was peripheral blood. The TCR originated in a woman in her 70s with COVID-19, enrolled during active disease. The chain employs TRBV5-4 and TRBJ1-2, with a weak D call of TRBD1 (5 bases match). The CDR3 loop reads CASSLKGAMGYTF. The sequenced DNA is TGTGCCAGCAGCTTGAAAGGGGCGATGGGCTACACCTTC.